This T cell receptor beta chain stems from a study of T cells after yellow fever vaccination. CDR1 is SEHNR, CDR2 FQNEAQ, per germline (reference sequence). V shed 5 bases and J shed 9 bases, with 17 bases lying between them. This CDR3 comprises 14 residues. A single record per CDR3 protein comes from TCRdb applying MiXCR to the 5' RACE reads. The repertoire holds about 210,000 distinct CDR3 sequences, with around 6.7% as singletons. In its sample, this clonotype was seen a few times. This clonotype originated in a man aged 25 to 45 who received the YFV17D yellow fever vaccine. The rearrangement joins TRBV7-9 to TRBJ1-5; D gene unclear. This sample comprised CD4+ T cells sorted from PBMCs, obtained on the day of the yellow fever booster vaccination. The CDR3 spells CASSPRGRRAPQHF. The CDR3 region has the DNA TGTGCCAGCAGCCCTCGAGGGCGACGGGCGCCCCAGCATTTT.